This is a list of T cell receptor beta chains from one sample in a study of blood T cell repertoires in COVID-19. The protocol was immunoSEQ multiplex PCR, while the TCRdb copy is restricted to in-frame clones and leaves out a portion. The table has about 220,000 clones, roughly 85% seen once; the top ten hold approximately 4%. The sequenced sample was peripheral blood. The receptors were gathered from a woman older than 75 with acute or convalescent COVID-19. Both conserved end residues are part of each CDR3. D genes are given only for firm matches. Size values are once, few and many counts, or a class for expanded clones, and some rows have none.

J: TRBJ2-7; V: TRBV7-7; D: TRBD2; size: .; DNA: TGTGCCAGCAGCCTCACTAGCGGGGGACTAGGGGAGCAGTACTTC; CDR3: CASSLTSGGLGEQYF
J: TRBJ2-7; V: TRBV18; D: TRBD2; size: .; DNA: TGTGCCAGCTCACGGGATAGCGGGGGATTCTACGAGCAGTACTTC; CDR3: CASSRDSGGFYEQYF
J: TRBJ1-5; V: TRBV4-1; D: .; size: .; DNA: TGCGCCAGCAGCCAAGTGGATGGTGGGGCTCAGCCCCAGCATTTT; CDR3: CASSQVDGGAQPQHF
J: TRBJ2-1; V: TRBV4-2; D: .; size: few; DNA: TGTGCCAGCAGCCAAGTACTGGACGGGAACAATGAGCAGTTCTTC; CDR3: CASSQVLDGNNEQFF
J: TRBJ1-3; V: TRBV3-1/TRBV3-2; D: .; size: .; DNA: TGTGCCAGCAGCCAGTACTCTGGAAACACCATATATTTT; CDR3: CASSQYSGNTIYF
J: TRBJ2-4; V: TRBV24-1; D: .; size: .; DNA: TGTGCCACCGCAGGGGATGGAGCCAAAAACATTCAGTACTTC; CDR3: CATAGDGAKNIQYF
J: TRBJ1-2; V: TRBV7-2; D: TRBD1; size: .; DNA: TGTGCCAGCAGCTCGTTTGACAGGGTAGAGGGCTACACCTTC; CDR3: CASSSFDRVEGYTF
J: TRBJ1-2; V: TRBV27; D: .; size: .; DNA: TGTGCCAGCAGTTTAGCGGGGGGTGGCGGCTACACCTTC; CDR3: CASSLAGGGGYTF
J: TRBJ1-5; V: TRBV7-2; D: .; size: .; DNA: TGTGCCAGCAGTTTTCAAGTAGACAATCAGCCCCAGCATTTT; CDR3: CASSFQVDNQPQHF
J: TRBJ2-7; V: TRBV6-6; D: TRBD1; size: .; DNA: TGTGCCAGCAGTGGACAGGGTAACGAGCAGTACTTC; CDR3: CASSGQGNEQYF
J: TRBJ1-5; V: TRBV14; D: .; size: .; DNA: TGTGCCAGCAGCCCCCTCGACGGGGGGACCTATAGCAATCAGCCCCAGCATTTT; CDR3: CASSPLDGGTYSNQPQHF
J: TRBJ2-2; V: TRBV6-5; D: TRBD1; size: .; DNA: TGTGCCAGCAACAGGGGGCTTAACACCGGGGAGCTGTTTTTT; CDR3: CASNRGLNTGELFF
J: TRBJ2-1; V: TRBV28; D: .; size: .; DNA: TGTGCCAGCAGTTTTGGCGGGGGCGACGTTAATGAGCAGTTCTTC; CDR3: CASSFGGGDVNEQFF
J: TRBJ1-1; V: TRBV7-2; D: .; size: .; DNA: TGTGCCAGCAGCTTAGAAGGGGACATGAACACTGAAGCTTTCTTT; CDR3: CASSLEGDMNTEAFF
J: TRBJ1-2; V: TRBV27; D: .; size: .; DNA: TGTGCCAGCAGTCCCTCGAGGGATTTATATGGCTACACCTTC; CDR3: CASSPSRDLYGYTF
J: TRBJ2-1; V: TRBV3-1/TRBV3-2; D: TRBD1; size: .; DNA: TGTGCCAGCAGCGGGACAGGGGCCTACAATGAGCAGTTCTTC; CDR3: CASSGTGAYNEQFF
J: TRBJ2-7; V: TRBV5-1; D: TRBD1; size: .; DNA: TGCGCCAGCAGCTGGGGCGTCCGCGGGACAGGAGGCTACGAGCAGTACTTC; CDR3: CASSWGVRGTGGYEQYF
J: TRBJ2-3; V: TRBV27; D: TRBD2; size: .; DNA: TGTGCCAGCAGGTTGGCGGGGGGGCTCAGAGATACGCAGTATTTT; CDR3: CASRLAGGLRDTQYF
J: TRBJ1-6; V: TRBV7-8; D: TRBD1; size: .; DNA: TGTGCCAGCAGCTCCGGACAGGGAGGCTCACCCCTCCACTTT; CDR3: CASSSGQGGSPLHF
J: TRBJ2-6; V: TRBV5-1; D: TRBD1; size: .; DNA: TGCGCCAGCAGCTTGAACAGGGGGCTTTCTGGGGCCAACGTCCTGACTTTC; CDR3: CASSLNRGLSGANVLTF
J: TRBJ1-6; V: TRBV28; D: TRBD1; size: .; DNA: TGTGCCAGCAGTCGCGGACAGGGGGCAAGTTCACCCCTCCACTTT; CDR3: CASSRGQGASSPLHF
J: TRBJ2-2; V: TRBV27; D: .; size: .; DNA: TGTGCCAGCAGTAGGACAGACCAAACCGGGGAGCTGTTTTTT; CDR3: CASSRTDQTGELFF
J: TRBJ1-1; V: TRBV7-3; D: .; size: .; DNA: TGTGCCAGCAGCTCTCTAGGACAGCCGAACACTGAAGCTTTCTTT; CDR3: CASSSLGQPNTEAFF
J: TRBJ1-3; V: TRBV5-1; D: .; size: .; DNA: TGCGCCAGCAGCTTGGCAGGCTCAAGCTCTGGAAACACCATATATTTT; CDR3: CASSLAGSSSGNTIYF
J: TRBJ1-5; V: TRBV21-1; D: .; size: .; DNA: TGTGCCAGCAGCTTCCCCAGGGAAGGTCAAAATCAGCCCCAGCATTTT; CDR3: CASSFPREGQNQPQHF
J: TRBJ1-5; V: TRBV5-6; D: .; size: once; DNA: TGTGCCAGCAGCTCATGGGCCTCGCCCCGAACGACCCAGCATTTT; CDR3: CASSSWASPRTTQHF
J: TRBJ1-2; V: TRBV6-5; D: .; size: .; DNA: TGTGCCAGCAACAAAGGGGACAAGGGCCTCTATGGCTACACCTTC; CDR3: CASNKGDKGLYGYTF
J: TRBJ1-6; V: TRBV24-1; D: .; size: .; DNA: TGTGCCACCTCTGACGGGAGCTCCTATAATTCACCCCTCCACTTT; CDR3: CATSDGSSYNSPLHF
J: TRBJ2-7; V: TRBV11-3; D: .; size: .; DNA: TGTGCCAGCAGCTTAGTCCCGACAGTCCCATACGAGCAGTACTTC; CDR3: CASSLVPTVPYEQYF
J: TRBJ2-7; V: TRBV14; D: .; size: .; DNA: TGTGCCAGCAGCCCGATGACCTCATCGAGGGAGCAGTACTTC; CDR3: CASSPMTSSREQYF
J: TRBJ2-5; V: TRBV10-3; D: TRBD1; size: .; DNA: TGTGCCATCAGTGCTACAGGGGTCCGAGAGACCCAGTACTTC; CDR3: CAISATGVRETQYF
J: TRBJ1-1; V: TRBV7-2; D: TRBD1; size: once; DNA: TGTGCCAGCAGCCGGACAGGGGGGCCGGACACTGAAGCTTTCTTT; CDR3: CASSRTGGPDTEAFF
J: TRBJ1-5; V: TRBV24-1; D: .; size: .; DNA: TGTGCCACGGGGGACGGGGGAGCTGTTCAGCCCCAGCATTTT; CDR3: CATGDGGAVQPQHF
J: TRBJ2-2; V: TRBV19; D: TRBD1; size: .; DNA: TGTGCCAGTAGGAGACTGGGACAGGGGGCAGAATACACCGGGGAGCTGTTTTTT; CDR3: CASRRLGQGAEYTGELFF
J: TRBJ2-3; V: TRBV11-2; D: TRBD2; size: .; DNA: TGTGCCAGCAGCTTAGACCCGGGACTAGTTGGAGATACGCAGTATTTT; CDR3: CASSLDPGLVGDTQYF
J: TRBJ2-7; V: TRBV28; D: .; size: .; DNA: TGTGCCAGCAGTTTGGGCAGCTCCTACGAGCAGTACTTC; CDR3: CASSLGSSYEQYF
J: TRBJ1-4; V: TRBV5-6; D: TRBD1; size: .; DNA: TGTGCCAGCAGCTGGACAGGGAGAACTAATGAAAAACTGTTTTTT; CDR3: CASSWTGRTNEKLFF
J: TRBJ2-3; V: TRBV7-3; D: TRBD2; size: .; DNA: TGTGCCAGCAGCCCTAGTAGCGGGGGTTTCACAGATACGCAGTATTTT; CDR3: CASSPSSGGFTDTQYF
J: TRBJ1-5; V: TRBV5-5; D: TRBD1; size: few; DNA: TGTGCCAGCAGCTATGACAGGGGGGATCAGCCCCAGCATTTT; CDR3: CASSYDRGDQPQHF
J: TRBJ1-3; V: TRBV18; D: .; size: .; DNA: TGTGCCAGCCAGGGTTCGACTGGAAACACCATATATTTT; CDR3: CASQGSTGNTIYF
J: TRBJ2-1; V: TRBV7-9; D: .; size: once; DNA: TGTGCCAGCAGCTTAGCGGGGGGTTACAATGAGCAGTTCTTC; CDR3: CASSLAGGYNEQFF
J: TRBJ2-3; V: TRBV5-1; D: TRBD2; size: .; DNA: TGCGCCAGCAGCTTGGGGCGGGGGGGCCAGGAGGATACGCAGTATTTT; CDR3: CASSLGRGGQEDTQYF
J: TRBJ2-7; V: TRBV3-1/TRBV3-2; D: .; size: once; DNA: TGTGCCAGCAGCCAAGTAAGCGGCGAGCAGTACTTC; CDR3: CASSQVSGEQYF
J: TRBJ2-5; V: TRBV5-5; D: TRBD2; size: .; DNA: TGTGCCAGCAGCCCGCTGAGCGGGGGGGGACAAGAGACCCAGTACTTC; CDR3: CASSPLSGGGQETQYF
J: TRBJ2-1; V: TRBV12-3/TRBV12-4; D: .; size: few; DNA: TGTGCCAGCACCAGGAGGGAATACAATGAGCAGTTCTTC; CDR3: CASTRREYNEQFF
J: TRBJ1-6; V: TRBV3-1/TRBV3-2; D: .; size: .; DNA: TGTGCCAGCAGCCAAGGAATGTGGGGCTTTAGTCGTAATTCACCCCTCCACTTT; CDR3: CASSQGMWGFSRNSPLHF
J: TRBJ2-3; V: TRBV5-1; D: TRBD2; size: once; DNA: TGCGCCAGCAGCTTGTGGACTAGCATCGATACGCAGTATTTT; CDR3: CASSLWTSIDTQYF
J: TRBJ2-2; V: TRBV5-5; D: .; size: few; DNA: TGTGCCAGCAGCTTGGAGAGGACAAGCACCGGGGAGCTGTTTTTT; CDR3: CASSLERTSTGELFF
J: TRBJ1-1; V: TRBV6-2/TRBV6-3; D: TRBD1; size: few; DNA: TGTGCCAGCAGCCTATCTCCCCCGGACAGGGTGAACACTGAAGCTTTCTTT; CDR3: CASSLSPPDRVNTEAFF
J: TRBJ1-2; V: TRBV4-1; D: TRBD1; size: .; DNA: TGCGCCAGCAGCCACGGGGGACAGGGAGACTATGGCTACACCTTC; CDR3: CASSHGGQGDYGYTF
J: TRBJ1-5; V: TRBV29-1; D: .; size: .; DNA: TGCAGCGTTGGAGGCCAGCATTTGGAAACCCAGCATTTT; CDR3: CSVGGQHLETQHF
J: TRBJ2-1; V: TRBV5-1; D: .; size: .; DNA: TGCGCCAGCAGCCATTCTAGCCGAATTGTTTACAATGAGCAGTTCTTC; CDR3: CASSHSSRIVYNEQFF
J: TRBJ2-1; V: TRBV7-2; D: TRBD2; size: .; DNA: TGTGCCAGCAGCCAACAAAGCGGGGGGCGGAATGAGCAGTTCTTC; CDR3: CASSQQSGGRNEQFF
J: TRBJ1-5; V: TRBV7-2; D: .; size: .; DNA: TGTGCCAGCAGCTCGCAATTAGCAAGCAATCAGCCCCAGCATTTT; CDR3: CASSSQLASNQPQHF
J: TRBJ2-3; V: TRBV4-1; D: .; size: once; DNA: TGCGCCAGCAGCCAAGATCGACCCCCGCGCCAGGGCACAGATACGCAGTATTTT; CDR3: CASSQDRPPRQGTDTQYF
J: TRBJ2-2; V: TRBV7-9; D: .; size: .; DNA: TGTGCCAGCAGCTCCGACAGAAACACCGGGGAGCTGTTTTTT; CDR3: CASSSDRNTGELFF
J: TRBJ1-4; V: TRBV13; D: .; size: once; DNA: TGTGCCAGCAGCTCTCTCCAGGGAGGAGAAAAACTGTTTTTT; CDR3: CASSSLQGGEKLFF
J: TRBJ2-7; V: TRBV9; D: TRBD1; size: .; DNA: TGTGCCAGCAGCTCGAGCCGGGACAGAAACTACGAGCAGTACTTC; CDR3: CASSSSRDRNYEQYF
J: TRBJ2-3; V: TRBV2; D: TRBD2; size: .; DNA: TGTGCCAGCAACCCGGGACTCCGGGGGGGCGCAGATACGCAGTATTTT; CDR3: CASNPGLRGGADTQYF
J: TRBJ2-1; V: TRBV7-9; D: TRBD1; size: once; DNA: TGTGCCAGCAGCTTAGTAACCGGGACAGGGGATTACAATGAGCAGTTCTTC; CDR3: CASSLVTGTGDYNEQFF